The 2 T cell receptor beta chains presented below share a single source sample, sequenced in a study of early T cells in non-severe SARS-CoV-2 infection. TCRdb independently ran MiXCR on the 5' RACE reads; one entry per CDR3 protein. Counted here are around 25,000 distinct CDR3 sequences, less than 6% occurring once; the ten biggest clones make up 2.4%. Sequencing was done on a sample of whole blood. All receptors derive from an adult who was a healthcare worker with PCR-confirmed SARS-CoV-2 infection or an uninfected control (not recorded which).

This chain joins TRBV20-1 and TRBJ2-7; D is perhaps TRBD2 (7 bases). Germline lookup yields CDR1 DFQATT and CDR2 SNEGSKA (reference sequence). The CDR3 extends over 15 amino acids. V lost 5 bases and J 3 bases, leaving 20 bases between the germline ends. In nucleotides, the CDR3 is TGCAGTGCTCCCGACAGGTTGGGAGGGTACTACGAGCAGTACTTC. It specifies CSAPDRLGGYYEQYF.

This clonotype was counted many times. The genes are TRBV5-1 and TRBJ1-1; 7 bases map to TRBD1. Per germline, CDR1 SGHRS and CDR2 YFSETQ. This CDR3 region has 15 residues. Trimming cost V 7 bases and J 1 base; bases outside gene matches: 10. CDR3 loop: CASGSSTGANTEAFF. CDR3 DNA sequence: TGCGCCAGCGGCTCATCTACAGGGGCGAACACTGAAGCTTTCTTT.